Listed here is a single T cell receptor beta chain. The sample is drawn from a study of T cell responses to AZD1222 COVID-19 vaccine. Study information: Analyses pooled second doses at about 4 or about 12 weeks.

Germline V gene data show CDR1 as LGHNA and CDR2 as YNFKEQ. This CDR3 has 16 residues. The V end was cut by 2 bases, the J end by 10 bases, with 21 bases between. Repertoires were generated with immunoSEQ multiplex PCR, while TCRdb's copy carries only in-frame clones and drops some. The sample holds about 110,000 clones; 80% to 95% are singletons and the top ten take about 8.3%. The clonotype comes from an adult in good health. The V and J genes are TRBV4-2 and TRBJ2-1; TRBD1 is a possible D gene (6 bases). This specimen was peripheral blood, taken on day 0 of AZD1222 vaccination. In nucleotides, the CDR3 is TGTGCCAGCAGCCAACGGGACCGGGACACTGGTAACGAGCAGTTCTTC. Translating it yields CASSQRDRDTGNEQFF.